This T cell receptor beta chain was identified in a study of shared clonotypes between healthy human individuals. Across the study: The plates for each donor numbered three CD4 naive, three CD4 memory, two CD8 naive and one CD8 memory. Study results and caveats: Compared with clonotypes that all four donors shared, non-shared clonotypes had lower generation probabilities.

Turning to this clone: Its target is unknown.

Naive CD8 cells lacked CD45RO and underwent positive selection for CCR7, leaving out terminally differentiated effector memory CD45RA+ cells. The data were produced by immunoSEQ multiplex PCR, yet TCRdb's version contains in-frame clones alone and is incomplete. The sample records fewer than 700,000 clones, around 95% being singletons. Sequencing input: naive CD8+ T cells sorted from blood. The origin of this receptor is a woman aged 30 to 39 in good health.

DNA of the CDR3: TGTGCCAGCAGAGGATTAAGGGATACGCAGTATTTT. Translating it yields CASRGLRDTQYF. The chain combines TRBV27 with TRBJ2-3; no reliable D call. The CDR3 contains 12 residues. Germline V gene lookup returns CDR1 MNHEY and CDR2 SMNVEV (reference sequence). Trimming took off 6 bases at V and 6 bases at J, with 10 bases between the two ends.